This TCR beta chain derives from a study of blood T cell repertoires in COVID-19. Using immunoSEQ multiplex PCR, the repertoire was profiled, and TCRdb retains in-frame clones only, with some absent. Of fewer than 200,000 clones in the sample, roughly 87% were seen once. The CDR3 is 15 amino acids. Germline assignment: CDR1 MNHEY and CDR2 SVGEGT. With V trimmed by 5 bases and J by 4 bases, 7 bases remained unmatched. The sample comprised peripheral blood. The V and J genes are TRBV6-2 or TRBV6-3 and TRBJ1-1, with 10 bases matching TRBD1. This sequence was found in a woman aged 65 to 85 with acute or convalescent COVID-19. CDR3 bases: TGTGCCAGCAGTCTTGGACAGGGGGGAATCACTGAAGCTTTCTTT. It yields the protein CASSLGQGGITEAFF.